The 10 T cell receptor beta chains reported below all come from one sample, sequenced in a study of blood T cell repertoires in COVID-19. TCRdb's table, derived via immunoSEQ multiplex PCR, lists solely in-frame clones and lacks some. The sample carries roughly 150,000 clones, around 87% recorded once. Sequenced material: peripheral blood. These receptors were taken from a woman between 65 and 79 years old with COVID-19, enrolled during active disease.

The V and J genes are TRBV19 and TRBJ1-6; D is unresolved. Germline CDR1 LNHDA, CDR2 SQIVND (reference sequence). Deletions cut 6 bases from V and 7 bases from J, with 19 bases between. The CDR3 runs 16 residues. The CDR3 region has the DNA TGTGCCAGTAGAAACTCCGCACGGGTGGAGAATTCACCCCTCCACTTT. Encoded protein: CASRNSARVENSPLHF. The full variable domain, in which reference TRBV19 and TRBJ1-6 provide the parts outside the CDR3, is DGGITQSPKYLFRKEGQNVTLSCEQNLNHDAMYWYRQDPGQGLRLIYYSQIVNDFQKGDIAEGYSVSREKKESFPLTVTSAQKNPTAFYLCASRNSARVENSPLHFGNGTRLTVT.

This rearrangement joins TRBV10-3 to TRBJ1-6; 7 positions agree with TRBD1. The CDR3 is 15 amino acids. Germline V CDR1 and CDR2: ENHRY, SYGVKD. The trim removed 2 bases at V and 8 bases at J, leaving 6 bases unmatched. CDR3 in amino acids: CAISERDRGDSPLHF. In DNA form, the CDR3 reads TGTGCCATCAGTGAGAGGGACAGAGGAGATTCACCCCTCCACTTT.

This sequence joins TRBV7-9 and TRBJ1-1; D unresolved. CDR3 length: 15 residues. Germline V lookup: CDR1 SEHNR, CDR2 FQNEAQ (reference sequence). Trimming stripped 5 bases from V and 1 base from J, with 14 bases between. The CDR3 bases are TGTGCCAGCAGCCCCTCGGGGAGCCCGAACACTGAAGCTTTCTTT. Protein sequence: CASSPSGSPNTEAFF.

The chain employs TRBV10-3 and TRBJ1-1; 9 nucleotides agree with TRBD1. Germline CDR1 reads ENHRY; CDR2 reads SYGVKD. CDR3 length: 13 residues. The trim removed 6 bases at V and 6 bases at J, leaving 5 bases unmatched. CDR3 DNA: TGTGCCATCAGGGGACAGGGTCTCGCTGAAGCTTTCTTT. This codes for CAIRGQGLAEAFF.

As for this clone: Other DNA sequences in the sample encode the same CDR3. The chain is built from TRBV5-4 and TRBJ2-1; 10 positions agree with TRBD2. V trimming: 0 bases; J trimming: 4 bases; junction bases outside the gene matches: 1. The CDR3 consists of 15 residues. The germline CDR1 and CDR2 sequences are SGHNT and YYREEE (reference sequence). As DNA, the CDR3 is TGTGCCAGCAGCTTGGGAGCGGGGGGGTACAATGAGCAGTTCTTC. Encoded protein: CASSLGAGGYNEQFF.

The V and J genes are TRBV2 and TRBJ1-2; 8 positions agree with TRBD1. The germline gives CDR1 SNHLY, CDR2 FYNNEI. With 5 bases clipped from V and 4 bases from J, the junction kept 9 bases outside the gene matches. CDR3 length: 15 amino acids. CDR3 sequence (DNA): TGTGCCAGCAGTTCCGGGACAGGAGGATTCTATGGCTACACCTTC. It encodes CASSSGTGGFYGYTF.

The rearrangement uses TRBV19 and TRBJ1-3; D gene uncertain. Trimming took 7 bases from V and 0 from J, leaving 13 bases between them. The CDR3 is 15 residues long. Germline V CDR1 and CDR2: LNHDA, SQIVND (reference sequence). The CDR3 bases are TGTGCCAGTACCAACCGGGCGGGCTCTGGAAACACCATATATTTT. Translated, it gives CASTNRAGSGNTIYF.

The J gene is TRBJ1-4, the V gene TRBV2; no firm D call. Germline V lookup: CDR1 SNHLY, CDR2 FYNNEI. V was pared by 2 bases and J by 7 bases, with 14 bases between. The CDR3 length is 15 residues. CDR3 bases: TGTGCCAGCAGTGAAATGGAAGGGAGCGGTGAAAAACTGTTTTTT. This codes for CASSEMEGSGEKLFF.

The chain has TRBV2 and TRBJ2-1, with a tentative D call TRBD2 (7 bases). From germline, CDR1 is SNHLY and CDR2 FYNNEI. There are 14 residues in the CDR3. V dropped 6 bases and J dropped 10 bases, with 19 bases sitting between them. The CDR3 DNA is TGTGCCAGCAGATTCGGACTAGTCCAGGGGGAGCAGTTCTTC. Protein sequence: CASRFGLVQGEQFF.

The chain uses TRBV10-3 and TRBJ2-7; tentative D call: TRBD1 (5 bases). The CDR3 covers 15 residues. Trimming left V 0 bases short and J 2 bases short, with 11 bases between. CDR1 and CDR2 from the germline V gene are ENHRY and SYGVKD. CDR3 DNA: TGTGCCATCAGTGAGTCAGCCCAGGGCGCCTACGAGCAGTACTTC. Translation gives CAISESAQGAYEQYF.